This entry concerns a single TCR beta chain. Its target is unknown. This entry belongs to a study of PD-L1 blockade in urothelial cancer. Study context: Starting at some point between 2014 and 2015, patients were given atezolizumab (1,200 mg intravenously every 3 weeks). Males with urothelial cancer arising in the bladder constituted about 85% of the roughly 30 patients.

Trimming stripped 6 bases from V and 0 bases from J, with 18 bases between. CDR1 and CDR2 (germline): SGHTA, FQGNSA. CDR3 length: 18 residues. Patients had locally advanced or metastatic urothelial carcinoma. Sequencing used immunoSEQ multiplex PCR; TCRdb keeps in-frame clones, though not all of them. The sample records some 100,000 clones, approximately 91% being singletons. Whole-study findings and limits: Durable-benefit patients showed greater tumor-associated blood clone expansion at 3 weeks.

This specimen consisted of PBMCs, obtained around atezolizumab (anti-PD-L1) treatment. The TCR was taken from a woman aged 80 or over with urothelial cancer. The chain uses TRBV7-2 and TRBJ2-6; a possible D gene is TRBD1 (6 bases). This chain's CDR3 is CASRVGGHRSSGANVLTF. The CDR3 DNA sequence: TGTGCCAGCAGGGTTGGGGGACACCGGAGCTCTGGGGCCAACGTCCTGACTTTC.